A single TCR beta chain is shown here with its context. Its antigen remains unknown. These data belong to a study of PD-1 blockade in classical Hodgkin lymphoma. Notes on the study in general: Diversity similar to that of newly diagnosed patients was seen at baseline in complete responders.

Sequenced by immunoSEQ multiplex PCR; TCRdb stores in-frame clones only, minus some. The sample contains roughly 70,000 clones, 60% to 80% of which appear only once. Autologous stem cell transplantation was followed by relapse in every patient, and brentuximab vedotin exposure varied. The germline gives CDR1 SGHTA, CDR2 FQGNSA. This CDR3 has 16 residues. Trimming pared 1 base from V and 0 bases from J, leaving 9 bases between. The rearrangement links TRBV7-2 to TRBJ1-4, with a tentative D call TRBD1 (6 bases). The sample was peripheral blood mononuclear cells (PBMCs), taken before the second cycle of nivolumab. The clonotype was recovered from a human donor with classical Hodgkin lymphoma. CDR3 sequence (DNA): TGTGCCAGCAGCTTAGAAGGGGGAACAACTAATGAAAAACTGTTTTTT. Its protein is CASSLEGGTTNEKLFF. The full variable domain, in which reference TRBV7-2 and TRBJ1-4 provide the parts outside the CDR3, is GAGVSQSPSNKVTEKGKDVELRCDPISGHTALYWYRQSLGQGLEFLIYFQGNSAPDKSGLPSDRFSAERTGGSVSTLTIQRTQQEDSAVYLCASSLEGGTTNEKLFFGSGTQLSVL.